This note documents a single T cell receptor beta chain sequence. The record originates from a study of patients and donors after allogeneic stem cell transplantation. The CDR3 totals 18 residues. From germline, CDR1 is SEHNR and CDR2 FQNEAQ (reference sequence). V was trimmed by 3 bases and J by 1 base, leaving 21 bases between them. A single record per CDR3 protein comes from TCRdb applying MiXCR to the RT-PCR reads. The sample carries about 76,000 distinct CDR3 sequences, 26% recorded once. Material for sequencing was blood, either unsorted or a sorted T cell fraction (not recorded which). This receptor was taken from a human donor who was either an allogeneic HSCT recipient or a stem cell or donor lymphocyte infusion donor (not recorded which). It is not recorded whose cells these are; they may come from a transplant donor. The rearrangement links TRBV7-9 to TRBJ1-1; D is perhaps TRBD1 (6 bases). DNA for the CDR3: TGTGCCAGCAGCTTCTGGGGGGCCCTAAGGCTGGAGAACACTGAAGCTTTCTTT. It specifies CASSFWGALRLENTEAFF.